Each of the 23 T cell receptor beta chains below was sequenced from the same sample in a study of blood T cell repertoires in COVID-19. TCRdb's table, derived via immunoSEQ multiplex PCR, lists solely in-frame clones and lacks some. The table has roughly 190,000 clones, around 80% seen once. Sequencing input: PBMCs or T cells enriched from blood (not recorded which). These receptors were taken from a woman aged 45 to 65 with acute COVID-19.

J is TRBJ1-1 and V is TRBV12-3 or TRBV12-4; 7 bases are a match to TRBD1. This CDR3 is 13 amino acids long. The V gene end was trimmed by 6 bases and the J gene end by 2 bases; junction bases not matched to a gene: 3. The chain's CDR3 is CASRGQLNTEAFF. Here the CDR3 DNA reads TGTGCCAGCAGGGGACAGCTAAACACTGAAGCTTTCTTT.

The chain carries TRBV30 and TRBJ2-6, with 10 bases identical to TRBD1. This CDR3 contains 18 residues. The V segment lost 7 bases and the J segment 0 bases; nucleotides outside the gene matches: 12. Germline values: CDR1 GTSNPN, CDR2 SVGIG (reference sequence). The CDR3 DNA follows: TGTGCCTTGCCGAGTATGGGACAGGGGTCCTCTGGGGCCAACGTCCTGACTTTC. Translation gives CALPSMGQGSSGANVLTF.

The chain carries TRBV11-2 and TRBJ1-2, with 7 positions matching TRBD1. This CDR3 is 14 amino acids long. V was pared by 5 bases and J by 7 bases, with 10 bases of the junction left unmatched. CDR1 is SGHAT and CDR2 is FQNNGV in the germline V gene. The CDR3, as DNA: TGTGCCAGCAGCCTCAAGACAGGGCAACGTGGCTACACCTTC. Amino acids: CASSLKTGQRGYTF.

The V and J genes are TRBV5-5 and TRBJ2-5; D is ambiguous. The germline V gene has CDR1 SGHKS and CDR2 YYEKEE (reference sequence). Trimming shortened V by 0 bases and J by 3 bases, and 6 bases separated the two germline ends. This CDR3 has 13 amino acids. For the CDR3, the DNA is TGTGCCAGCAGCTTGGTACTGGAAGAGACCCAGTACTTC. This gives the protein CASSLVLEETQYF.

In this sample, this clone turned up once. The V call is TRBV7-9, the J call TRBJ1-1, with TRBD1 as a possible D gene (5 bases). The V gene lost 5 bases and the J gene lost 5 bases, with 15 bases spanning the gap. Germline values: CDR1 SEHNR, CDR2 FQNEAQ (reference sequence). CDR3 size: 14 residues. The DNA for the CDR3 is TGTGCCAGCAGCCCCGGACATCTGATAACTGAAGCTTTCTTT. This translates into CASSPGHLITEAFF.

V is TRBV7-2 and J is TRBJ2-1; 10 bases line up with TRBD2. The CDR3 covers 15 residues. The ends lost 5 bases at V and 4 bases at J; junction bases unmatched: 5. Germline V gene lookup returns CDR1 SGHTA and CDR2 FQGNSA. The CDR3 loop reads CASSPVAGGYNEQFF. As DNA, the CDR3 is TGTGCCAGCAGCCCGGTAGCGGGGGGTTACAATGAGCAGTTCTTC.

The rearrangement uses TRBV7-9 and TRBJ2-1; 11 bases line up with TRBD2. Germline loops: CDR1 SEHNR, CDR2 FQNEAQ (reference sequence). V lost 5 bases to trimming and J lost 3 bases; unmatched junction nucleotides: 9. The CDR3 is 17 amino acids. Written as DNA, the CDR3 is TGTGCCAGCAGCCCCTCGGTAGCGGGGGGGATCTACAATGAGCAGTTCTTC. Its protein is CASSPSVAGGIYNEQFF.

The V gene is TRBV6-4, the J gene TRBJ1-5, with D unresolved. Germline CDR1 and CDR2: MRHNA and SNTAGT. CDR3 length equals 13 residues. Trimming shortened V by 4 bases and J by 0 bases, and 4 bases separated the two germline ends. The CDR3 region has the DNA TGTGCCAGCAGTGTTAATAGCAATCAGCCCCAGCATTTT. It codes for CASSVNSNQPQHF.

In nucleotides, the CDR3 is TGTGCCAGCGCGACACAGGGGCCTAACACTGAAGCTTTCTTT. Protein: CASATQGPNTEAFF. The chain joins TRBV3-1 (or the pseudogene TRBV3-2) to TRBJ1-1, with 7 positions matching TRBD1. V trimming: 8 bases; J trimming: 2 bases; junction bases outside the gene matches: 8. The CDR3 sequence is 14 residues long. Germline V CDR1 and CDR2: LGHDT, YNNKEL (reference sequence).

This chain joins TRBV19 and TRBJ1-1; D is uncertain. The length of the CDR3 is 13 residues. Germline V gene data show CDR1 as LNHDA and CDR2 as SQIVND (reference sequence). Trimming cost V 7 bases and J 4 bases, with 13 bases left between them. The CDR3 is CASNNLGVTEAFF. The CDR3 DNA reads as TGTGCCAGTAATAACCTGGGAGTCACTGAAGCTTTCTTT.

The chain is built from TRBV10-3 and TRBJ2-1; 13 nucleotides align to TRBD2. The length of the CDR3 is 15 residues. CDR1 is ENHRY and CDR2 is SYGVKD in the germline V gene. V lost 8 bases, J lost 7 bases, and 8 bases stayed unmatched. The CDR3 is CAISATSGGDNEQFF. As DNA, the CDR3 is TGTGCCATCTCCGCCACTAGCGGGGGGGATAATGAGCAGTTCTTC.

The table lists this clone with many counts. This sequence joins TRBV6-9 and TRBJ2-7; D perhaps matches TRBD1 (7 bases). Between the trimmed V and J ends, which lost 5 bases and 3 bases, there was a span of 11 bases. The CDR3 runs to 13 residues. Germline V gene lookup returns CDR1 MNHGY and CDR2 SVAAGI. CDR3 sequence: CASSPRDSYEQYV. The DNA of the CDR3 is TGTGCCAGCAGTCCGCGGGACAGCTACGAGCAGTACGTC.

V is TRBV19 and J is TRBJ2-2, with 10 bases fitting TRBD2. CDR3 size: 20 residues. V shed 5 bases and J 3 bases; nucleotides not matched to a gene: 18. Germline assignment: CDR1 LNHDA and CDR2 SQIVND (reference sequence). CDR3 coding DNA: TGTGCCAGTAGTTTGGGTCCGGCTAGCGGGGGCAACAGGTACACCGGGGAGCTGTTTTTT. Translating it yields CASSLGPASGGNRYTGELFF.

The chain couples TRBV5-1 to TRBJ2-3, with 8 nucleotides matching TRBD2. Looked up from germline, CDR1 is SGHRS and CDR2 is YFSETQ. The CDR3 sequence is 16 residues long. V shed 0 bases and J 2 bases; nucleotides not matched to a gene: 5. CDR3 region: CASSLAGRGYTDTQYF. DNA of the CDR3: TGCGCCAGCAGCTTGGCCGGGAGGGGGTACACAGATACGCAGTATTTT.

V gene TRBV19 combines with J gene TRBJ1-1, with D perhaps TRBD1 (6 bases). Trimming took off 3 bases at V and 9 bases at J, with 11 bases between the two ends. From germline, CDR1 is LNHDA and CDR2 SQIVND (reference sequence). This CDR3 spans 12 amino acids. The CDR3 DNA reads as TGTGCCAGTAGTATTCAGGGGACAAAAGCTTTCTTT. Translation gives CASSIQGTKAFF.

The rearrangement links TRBV14 to TRBJ1-1; a possible D gene is TRBD1 (5 bases). The CDR3 runs 11 residues. Germline V gene lookup returns CDR1 SGHDN and CDR2 FVKESK. Trimming shortened V by 1 base and J by 8 bases, and 5 bases separated the two germline ends. The CDR3 protein is CASSQAGEAFF. The CDR3, as DNA: TGTGCCAGCAGCCAAGCAGGGGAAGCTTTCTTT.

The rearrangement links TRBV7-9 to TRBJ1-4, with unresolved D. The germline V and J ends were trimmed by 5 bases and 5 bases, with 18 bases remaining between them. CDR1 is SEHNR and CDR2 is FQNEAQ in the germline V gene (reference sequence). This CDR3 is built from 16 residues. The CDR3 reads CASSPGRATRNEKLFF. CDR3 in DNA: TGTGCCAGCAGCCCCGGGAGGGCCACCAGAAATGAAAAACTGTTTTTT.

The rearrangement links TRBV9 to TRBJ2-1, with 7 bases aligning to TRBD2. Trimming at V came to 4 bases and at J to 7 bases, leaving 11 bases not matched to a gene. The CDR3 runs 15 residues. Germline V gives CDR1 SGDLS, CDR2 YYNGEE. Here the CDR3 DNA reads TGTGCCAGCAGCCCGCGGCAGGGAGGGGCTAATGAGCAGTTCTTC. This encodes CASSPRQGGANEQFF. Variable domain in full (rest from reference TRBV9 and TRBJ2-1): DSGVTQTPKHLITATGQRVTLRCSPRSGDLSVYWYQQSLDQGLQFLIQYYNGEERAKGNILERFSAQQFPDLHSELNLSSLELGDSALYFCASSPRQGGANEQFFGPGTRLTVL.

The CDR3 region is CASSRSDSPFQPQHF. The CDR3 DNA follows: TGCGCCAGCAGCCGATCCGACAGCCCCTTTCAGCCCCAGCATTTT. The chain employs TRBV4-1 and TRBJ1-5, with a weak D call TRBD1 (5 bases). The CDR3 has 15 amino acids. The V end was cut by 4 bases, the J end by 6 bases, with 16 bases between. Germline V gene sequence: CDR1 MGHRA, CDR2 YSYEKL.

The V gene is TRBV27, the J gene TRBJ1-4; D possibly corresponds to TRBD1 (5 bases). The CDR3 is 15 amino acids. With 0 bases removed from V and 13 bases from J, the gap between germline ends came to 18 bases. Germline V CDR1 and CDR2: MNHEY, SMNVEV (reference sequence). DNA of the CDR3: TGTGCCAGCAGTTTATCGCCCGTGACACAGCAGGGACTGTTTTTT. Protein sequence: CASSLSPVTQQGLFF.

CDR3 coding DNA: TGTGCCAGCAGTGAGAAGCCGGGAGCCTTAACCCACTATGGCTACACCTTC. Translated, it gives CASSEKPGALTHYGYTF. This chain uses TRBV6-1 with TRBJ1-2, with D unresolved. Germline CDR1 is MNHNS and CDR2 is SASEGT. Trimming left V 3 bases short and J 3 bases short, with 20 bases between. The CDR3 has 17 residues.

The rearrangement links TRBV28 to TRBJ1-4, with TRBD1 matching over 10 bases. V shed 5 bases, J shed 7 bases, and the junction held 4 bases outside the gene matches. The V gene's germline CDR1 is MDHEN and CDR2 SYDVKM. This CDR3 has 14 residues. CDR3 bases: TGTGCCAGCAGTCCGGACAGGGGGGTTGAAAAACTGTTTTTT. This translates into CASSPDRGVEKLFF.

In this sample, this clone turned up once. The chain has TRBV10-3 and TRBJ1-1; D may be TRBD1 (6 bases). V was clipped by 10 bases and J by 0 bases, with 15 bases between them. This CDR3 is 14 amino acids long. Germline CDR1 is ENHRY and CDR2 is SYGVKD. Here the CDR3 DNA reads TGTGCCACCACCCCCGGACAGATGAACACTGAAGCTTTCTTT. As protein: CATTPGQMNTEAFF.